What follows are 2 T cell receptor beta chains derived from one specimen sequenced in a study of patients and donors after allogeneic stem cell transplantation. MiXCR, applied by TCRdb to the RT-PCR reads, yields one record per CDR3 protein. The sample has 900,000 to 1,000,000 distinct CDR3 sequences, approximately 18% seen once. Sequencing was done on a sample of blood, either unsorted or a sorted T cell fraction (not recorded which). These receptors were collected from a human donor who was either an allogeneic HSCT recipient or a stem cell or donor lymphocyte infusion donor (not recorded which). It is not recorded whose cells these are; they may come from a transplant donor.

The gene calls are TRBV10-3 and TRBJ1-1; D is unresolved. V was cut by 4 bases and J by 3 bases, with 6 bases left in between. Germline V CDR1 and CDR2: ENHRY, SYGVKD. The CDR3 is 12 amino acids. The CDR3 sequence: CAISGRDTEAFF. Written as DNA, the CDR3 is TGTGCCATCAGTGGGAGGGACACTGAAGCTTTCTTT.

The chain links TRBV29-1 to TRBJ1-1; 7 nucleotides agree with TRBD1. Germline V gives CDR1 SQVTM, CDR2 ANQGSEA. The CDR3 is 12 amino acids. Unmatched junction bases numbered 3, after V lost 7 bases and J lost 1 base. In DNA, the CDR3 is TGCAGCGGAAACAGGGGGAACACTGAAGCTTTCTTT. The encoded protein is CSGNRGNTEAFF.